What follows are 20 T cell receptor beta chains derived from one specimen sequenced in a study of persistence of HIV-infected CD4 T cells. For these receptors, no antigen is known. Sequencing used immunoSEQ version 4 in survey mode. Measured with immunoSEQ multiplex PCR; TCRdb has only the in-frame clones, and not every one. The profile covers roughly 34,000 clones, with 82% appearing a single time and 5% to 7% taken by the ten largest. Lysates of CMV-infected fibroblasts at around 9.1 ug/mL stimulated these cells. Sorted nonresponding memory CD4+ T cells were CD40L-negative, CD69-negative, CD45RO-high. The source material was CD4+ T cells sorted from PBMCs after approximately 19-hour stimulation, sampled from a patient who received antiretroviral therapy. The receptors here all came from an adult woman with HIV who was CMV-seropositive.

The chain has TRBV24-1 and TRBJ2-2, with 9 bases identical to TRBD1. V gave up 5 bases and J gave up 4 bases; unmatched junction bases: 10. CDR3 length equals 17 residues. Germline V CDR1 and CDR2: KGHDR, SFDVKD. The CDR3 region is CATSGRDRAFITGELFF. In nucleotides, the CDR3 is TGTGCCACCAGTGGACGGGACAGGGCTTTTATCACCGGGGAGCTGTTTTTT.

The CDR3 DNA reads TGTGCCAGTGGGACTAGCGGTTACACAGATACGCAGTATTTT. Translating it yields CASGTSGYTDTQYF. The rearrangement links TRBV5-4 to TRBJ2-3; 11 positions agree with TRBD2. The CDR3 consists of 14 residues. From germline, CDR1 is SGHNT and CDR2 YYREEE (reference sequence). Losses at the gene ends were 8 bases for V and 2 bases for J; bases not matched to a gene: 4.

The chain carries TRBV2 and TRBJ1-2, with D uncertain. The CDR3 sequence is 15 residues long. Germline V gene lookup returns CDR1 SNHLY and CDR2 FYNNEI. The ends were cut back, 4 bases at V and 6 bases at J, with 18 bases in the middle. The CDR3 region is CASSVAVSIPHGYTF. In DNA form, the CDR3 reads TGTGCCAGCAGTGTGGCAGTCTCTATCCCACATGGCTACACCTTC.

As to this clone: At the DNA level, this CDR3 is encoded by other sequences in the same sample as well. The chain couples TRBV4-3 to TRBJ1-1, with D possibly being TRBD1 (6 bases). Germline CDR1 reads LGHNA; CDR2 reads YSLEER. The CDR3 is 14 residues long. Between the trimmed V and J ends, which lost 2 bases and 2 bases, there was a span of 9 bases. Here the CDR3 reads CASSQLQGNTEAFF. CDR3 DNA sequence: TGCGCCAGCAGCCAACTACAGGGAAACACTGAAGCTTTCTTT.

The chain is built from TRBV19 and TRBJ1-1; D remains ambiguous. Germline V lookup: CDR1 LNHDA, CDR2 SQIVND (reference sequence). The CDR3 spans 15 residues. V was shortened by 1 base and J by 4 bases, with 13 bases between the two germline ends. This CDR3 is CASSIAEGLGTEAFF. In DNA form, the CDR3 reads TGTGCCAGTAGTATAGCAGAGGGTTTGGGCACTGAAGCTTTCTTT.

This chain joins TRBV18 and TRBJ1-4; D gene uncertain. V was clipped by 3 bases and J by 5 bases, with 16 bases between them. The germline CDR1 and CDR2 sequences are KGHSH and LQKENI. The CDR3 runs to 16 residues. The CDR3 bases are TGTGCCAGCTCACCCGGCCTACAGTCGTTGAATGAAAAACTGTTTTTT. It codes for CASSPGLQSLNEKLFF.

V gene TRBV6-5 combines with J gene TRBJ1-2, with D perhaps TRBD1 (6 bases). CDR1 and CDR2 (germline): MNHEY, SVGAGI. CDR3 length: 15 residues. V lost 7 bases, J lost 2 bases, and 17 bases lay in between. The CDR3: CASIPLSRGNYGYTF. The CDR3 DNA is TGTGCCAGCATCCCCCTCTCAAGGGGGAACTATGGCTACACCTTC.

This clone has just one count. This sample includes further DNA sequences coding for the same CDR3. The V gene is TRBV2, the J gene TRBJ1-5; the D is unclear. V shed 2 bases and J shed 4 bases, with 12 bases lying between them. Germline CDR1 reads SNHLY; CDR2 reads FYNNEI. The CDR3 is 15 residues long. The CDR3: CASSETVSPNQPQHF. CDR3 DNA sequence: TGTGCCAGCAGTGAAACAGTAAGTCCGAATCAGCCCCAGCATTTT.

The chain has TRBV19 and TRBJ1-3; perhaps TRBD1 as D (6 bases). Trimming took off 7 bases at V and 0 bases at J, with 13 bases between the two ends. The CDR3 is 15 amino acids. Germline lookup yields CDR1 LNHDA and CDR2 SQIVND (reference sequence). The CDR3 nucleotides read TGTGCCAGTAAAAAGGGACAAGCCTCTGGAAACACCATATATTTT. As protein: CASKKGQASGNTIYF.

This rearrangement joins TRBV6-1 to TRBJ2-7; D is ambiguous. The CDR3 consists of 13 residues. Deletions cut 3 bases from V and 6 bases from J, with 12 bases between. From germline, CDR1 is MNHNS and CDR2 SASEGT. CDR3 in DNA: TGTGCCAGCAGTGATTGGGTCCGTGGCGAGCAGTACTTC. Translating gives CASSDWVRGEQYF.

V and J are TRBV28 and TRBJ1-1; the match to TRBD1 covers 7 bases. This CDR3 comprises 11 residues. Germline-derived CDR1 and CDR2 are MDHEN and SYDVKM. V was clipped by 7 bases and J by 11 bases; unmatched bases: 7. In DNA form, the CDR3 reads TGTGCCAGCACTAATCTACAGGGGGCTTTCTTT. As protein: CASTNLQGAFF.

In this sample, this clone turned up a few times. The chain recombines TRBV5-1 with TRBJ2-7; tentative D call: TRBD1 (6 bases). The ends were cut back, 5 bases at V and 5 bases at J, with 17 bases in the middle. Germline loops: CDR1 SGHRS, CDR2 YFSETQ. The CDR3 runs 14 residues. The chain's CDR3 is CASRPVQGSNEQYF. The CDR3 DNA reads TGCGCCAGCAGGCCAGTACAGGGATCGAACGAGCAGTACTTC.

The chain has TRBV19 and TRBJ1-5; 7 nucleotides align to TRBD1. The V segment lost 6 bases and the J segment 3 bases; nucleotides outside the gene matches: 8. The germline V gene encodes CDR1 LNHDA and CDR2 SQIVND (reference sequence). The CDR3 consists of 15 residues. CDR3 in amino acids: CASSPNDRDNQPQHF. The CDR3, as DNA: TGTGCCAGTAGCCCGAATGACAGGGACAATCAGCCCCAGCATTTT.

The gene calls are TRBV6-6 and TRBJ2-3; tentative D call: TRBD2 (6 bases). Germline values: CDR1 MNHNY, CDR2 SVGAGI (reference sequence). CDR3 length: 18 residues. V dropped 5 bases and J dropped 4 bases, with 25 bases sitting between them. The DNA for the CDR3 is TGTGCCAGCAGTCCCTTTGGGGCGGGGCGGAAAGCCTCAGATACGCAGTATTTT. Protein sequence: CASSPFGAGRKASDTQYF.

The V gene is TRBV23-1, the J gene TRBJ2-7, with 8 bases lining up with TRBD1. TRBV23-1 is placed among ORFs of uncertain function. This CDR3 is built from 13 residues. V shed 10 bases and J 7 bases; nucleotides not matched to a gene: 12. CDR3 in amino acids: CATRQGPREEQYF. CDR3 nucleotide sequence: TGCGCCACCAGACAGGGGCCCCGCGAGGAGCAGTACTTC.

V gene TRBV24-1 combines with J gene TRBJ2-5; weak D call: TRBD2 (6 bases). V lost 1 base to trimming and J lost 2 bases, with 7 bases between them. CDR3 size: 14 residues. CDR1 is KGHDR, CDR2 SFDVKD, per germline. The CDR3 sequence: CATSDFGTQETQYF. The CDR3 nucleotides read TGTGCCACCAGTGATTTTGGGACTCAAGAGACCCAGTACTTC.

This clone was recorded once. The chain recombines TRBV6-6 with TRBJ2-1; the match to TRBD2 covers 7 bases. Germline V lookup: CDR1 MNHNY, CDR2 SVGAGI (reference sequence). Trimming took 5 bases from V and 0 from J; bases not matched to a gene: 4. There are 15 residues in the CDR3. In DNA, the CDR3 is TGTGCCAGCAGTCCCGGGACTAACTCCTACAATGAGCAGTTCTTC. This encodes CASSPGTNSYNEQFF.

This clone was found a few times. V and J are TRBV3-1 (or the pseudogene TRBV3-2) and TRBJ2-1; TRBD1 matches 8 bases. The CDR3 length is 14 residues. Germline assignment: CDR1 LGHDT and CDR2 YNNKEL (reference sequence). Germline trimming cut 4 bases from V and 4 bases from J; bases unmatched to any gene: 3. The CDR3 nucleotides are TGTGCCAGCAGCCGGGACAGGCTATACAATGAGCAGTTCTTC. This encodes CASSRDRLYNEQFF.

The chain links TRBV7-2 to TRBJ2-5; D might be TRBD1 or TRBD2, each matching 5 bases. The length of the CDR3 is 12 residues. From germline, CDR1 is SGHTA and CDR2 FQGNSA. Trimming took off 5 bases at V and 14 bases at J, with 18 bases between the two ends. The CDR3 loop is CASSLIDRLIYF. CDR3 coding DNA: TGTGCCAGCAGCCTGATCGACAGACTAATATACTTC.

The CDR3 DNA is TGCGCCAGCAGCTTTGACAGGGTTCGGGAGACCCAGTACTTC. Its protein product is CASSFDRVRETQYF. This chain links TRBV5-1 with TRBJ2-5; TRBD1 aligns across 7 bases. V was pared by 2 bases and J by 5 bases, with 6 bases of the junction left unmatched. There are 14 residues in the CDR3. The germline gives CDR1 SGHRS, CDR2 YFSETQ.